This T cell receptor beta chain stems from a study of cytomegalovirus exposure and HLA in healthy donors (dated by TCRdb to the late 2010s). Looking at the study overall: In an earlier analysis of several hundred of the donors, 276 Gb of sequence data and approximately 100 million unique TCR beta sequences from about 179 million T cells were reported. In an earlier analysis of more than 550 of the donors, high-throughput TCR beta sequencing was used to judge whether each TCR beta V gene segment behaved as functional or pseudogenic. Because of strong linkage in the cohort, four to six DR-DQ haplotypes were treated as single units for association and clustering. Rather than drawing on any new phenotypic data, the later analysis identified candidate immune exposures from TCR beta sequences and the way those sequences occurred across donors. A later genetic analysis used genome-wide SNP genotypes for about 65% of the roughly 670 donors, treating that subset as a discovery cohort. The study aimed to test whether cataloging public T cell receptors could reveal signatures of past pathogen exposure. A later analysis re-examined previously published TCR beta repertoires from about 700 donors and added high-resolution HLA genotyping to investigate patterns of TCR occurrence. Typing coverage differed by locus: A, B, C, DRB1 and DQB1 were typed in roughly 620-640 donors, DQA1 in roughly 500, DPA1 in 600 to 610, and DPB1 in around 490. Both class I and class II loci were covered by HLA typing, at four-digit resolution. Along with the roughly 700-subject first cohort, a separate validation cohort of roughly 110 different subjects was used. To predict cytomegalovirus infection status, the study brought together high-throughput TCR immunosequencing, statistical association of individual TCRs with disease status, and machine learning. Roughly 300 gigabases of sequencing data and tens of millions of unique TCR sequences were included in an early release covering 550 to 650 HLA-typed donors. All discovery cohort repertoires had been generated on a single sequencing platform. The study used immunosequencing to profile the T cell repertoires of hundreds of subjects and linked those repertoires to cytomegalovirus serostatus. Donor age, sex, ethnicity and CMV serostatus were compiled alongside the repertoire data. Of the roughly 400 genotyped donors, 65% to 90% fell in the genetic ancestry cluster associated with self-reported Caucasian donors. Among around 400 genotyped donors of the cohort, an average of around 240,000 unique TCR beta nucleotide sequences were sequenced per donor, roughly 20% of them non-productive. The investigation overall reported the following: Over 15 rarely observed V segments, including chromosome 9 orphons, were excluded from the earlier analysis of about 600 of the donors because counts were too low. In vitro tests confirmed that a few of the cytomegalovirus-associated TCR beta chains recognize cytomegalovirus antigens. Presence/absence analyses assumed roughly uniform sequencing depth across donors, an assumption that may not hold. Because the 87-base-pair reads could not distinguish some IMGT-functional V segments, including TRBV6-2 and TRBV6-3, those segments were excluded. V-gene and J-gene trimming of TCR beta chains was associated with a missense DCLRE1C variant in a later genetic analysis, and the association was replicated in an independent cohort. Most TCR sequences were observed very rarely across donors, whereas some public TCRs were present in many individuals. A further reported finding was that TCR beta sequences accurately predicted the HLA-A and HLA-B alleles for most subjects in the first cohort. Most CMV-associated TCR beta chains appeared to be HLA-restricted in a later analysis, and the HLA associations seemed to be driven largely by CMV exposure. A later analysis reported that several top co-occurrence clusters appeared linked to parvovirus B19, influenza, CMV and Epstein-Barr virus. According to a later genetic analysis, donors in an Asian-associated ancestry cluster had fewer N-insertions in productive TCRs than the approximately 700-donor mean. Linkage disequilibrium might explain the correlated functional status among segregating V segments, but an unknown experimental factor could not be ruled out. When HLA alleles, especially DR and DQ, strongly co-occurred, TCR associations were difficult to assign to individual alleles. A cluster of highly shared sequence variants was judged likely to be a technical artifact of the sequencing pipeline. In an earlier analysis of around 600 of the donors, most TCR beta V segments were observed in productive rearrangements about 87% or about 30% of the time, broadly matching IMGT annotations. At a false discovery rate of 0.05, a later analysis linked 15,000 to 20,000 TCR beta sequences to specific HLA alleles. Cytomegalovirus status was reported to be diagnosed by the classifier with high specificity and sensitivity in both the original and validation cohorts. CMV serostatus was the only immune exposure information available for the cohort. Because HLA typing was unavailable for some donors at each locus, only the typed subset was used in association tests. The study gave a list of 150 to 200 TCR beta chains associated with cytomegalovirus. In a later analysis, HLA-associated TCR beta chains showed more clonal expansion and lower generation probabilities than non-associated chains that were equally common. The cohort was sequenced for TCR beta chains only, and without alpha or paired-chain data the features that could be detected were limited. According to a later analysis, TCR association rates differed among HLA loci, with DRB1 alleles showing the most associated TCRs and HLA-C alleles showing the fewest. It was suggested by the authors that the approach could potentially be generalized to other disease states and immunological phenotypes.

Remarks on this clone: No cognate antigen has been identified for it.

The library was made by the immunoSEQ multiplex PCR assay. The multiplex PCR relied on a mix of 60 forward primers for TCR Vbeta segments and 13 reverse primers for TCR Jbeta segments. A multiplex PCR assay on genomic DNA amplified the CDR3 region of rearranged TCR beta genes. The Illumina HiSeq System was used to sequence the amplified TCR beta libraries as 87-base-pair reads. Regarding the original processing steps: A later analysis counted about 76 million unique TCR beta chains across the 666 repertoires, and roughly 11 million of these chains were shared by at least two donors. A nearest-neighbor algorithm error-corrected the raw reads and collapsed the reads into unique sequences, merging closely related sequences to remove PCR and sequencing errors. To assign V, D and J gene segments, CDR3 sequences were aligned to IMGT reference sequences. Each retained sequence needed at least a six-nucleotide match to both a V gene segment and a J gene segment. Rearrangements were called productive when the CDR3 lacked stop codons and stayed in frame with V and J; all others were non-productive. Following IMGT convention, CDR3 was defined as the stretch from the second conserved V-encoded cysteine up to the conserved J-encoded phenylalanine. Sequences without an unambiguous match to a single V gene segment were excluded from the earlier analysis of about 600 of the donors. In an earlier analysis of more than 500 of the donors, a V segment was called functional when productive rearrangements were above 56.7%, and segregating when the standard deviation between donors exceeded 5%. A statistical classification framework was developed to diagnose cytomegalovirus status using the catalog of TCR beta chain sequences. In a later analysis, TCR nucleotide sequences were compared against IMGT/GENE-DB human TR gene sequences so that V and J genes could be assigned. A later analysis assigned CDR3 sequences and most-parsimonious VDJ recombination scenarios with the TCRdist pipeline. In a later analysis, every TCR beta chain was defined by the combination of its CDR3 amino acid sequence and its V-gene family, and reads without a unique V-gene family were dropped. In a later analysis, 450 to 600 highly shared, low-generation-probability nucleotide sequences were removed to address suspected cross-contamination and a sequencing artifact. A later analysis calculated a clonal expansion index for each public chain from normalized within-repertoire ranks of inferred template counts. A later analysis computed generation probabilities with a VDJ recombination model fitted to out-of-frame rearrangements, and checked the results against IGoR. In a later analysis, hypergeometric tests were used to score TCR-TCR, TCR-HLA and TCR-CMV co-occurrence, with a repertoire-size bias correction applied to TCR pairs. In a later analysis, false discovery rates were estimated by permuting HLA or CMV assignments 20 times. In a later analysis, co-occurring TCRs were grouped using DBSCAN, with TCRdist sequence similarity added in when clustering inside HLA-allele-positive subsets. Co-occurrence clustering excluded repertoires with fewer than 30,000 or more than 120,000 public chains, plus five with anomalous nucleotide sharing. The immuneACCESS repertoire file appears here via TCRdb, limited to in-frame rearrangements. These files lack a portion of the clones; in checked studies, under half of the deficit traces to unresolved V genes, and the cause of the others is not known. That table is the source of V, J and clone size, and D and trimming were worked out from the DNA. This sample's table has entries for approximately 110,000 clones. The ten largest clones take up approximately 3.8% of the sample.

The cohort was made up of under 800 healthy bone marrow donors. At the time of sampling, every cohort member was nominally healthy, though immune exposures that went unrecorded were likely present. The donor tested CMV seronegative and was one of the 352 seronegative cohort members. A peripheral blood sample was provided by each donor, and peripheral blood mononuclear cells were used for TCR beta sequencing. Genomic DNA was extracted from the blood cell samples with the Qiagen DNeasy Blood Extraction Kit. The germline V gene provides CDR1 MNHNS and CDR2 SASEGT. Reading from cysteine to phenylalanine, the CDR3 counts 16 amino acids. The kept DNA is CDR3 alone, 48 bases in frame from the first base. The V end loses 2 bases and the J end loses 1 base, and a stretch of 12 bases separates them.

The chain employs TRBV6-1 and TRBJ2-1, with the identity of the D gene unclear. This receptor was obtained from a man younger than 35 in good health and CMV-seronegative. Sequenced: PBMCs. The nucleotide sequence reads TGTGCCAGCAGTGAATTCAGGTTCAGGTCCTACAATGAGCAGTTCTTC. This yields the protein CASSEFRFRSYNEQFF.